The TCR beta chain under discussion was sequenced for a study of identical twins. The study's findings and limits: Twin pairs' shared out-of-frame alpha sequences were enriched in low generation probability.

Using its own MiXCR run on the 5' RACE reads, TCRdb lists one record per CDR3 protein. The sample records 470,000 or so distinct CDR3 sequences, 20% to 25% being singletons. Germline values: CDR1 MNHNS, CDR2 SASEGT. Germline trimming cut 5 bases from V and 5 bases from J; bases unmatched to any gene: 9. The CDR3 consists of 15 residues. In this sample, this clonotype turned up a few times. Antigen unknown. These same data were also listed under a study on T cells expressing NK-cell markers. That work adds: The share of CD8+ T cells held by dominant NKG2C+ clonotypes was about 1.0-7.5% in about six donors. HCMV specificity was not established for the expanded NKG2C+ T cell clones.

The chain combines TRBV6-1 with TRBJ2-7; 10 nucleotides match TRBD1. The sequenced sample was CD4+ T cells sorted from blood. The source is a woman aged 18-30 years in good health. In DNA form, the CDR3 reads TGTGCCAGCAGTCTTATATCCGGGACAGGGGACGAGCAGTACTTC. Translation: CASSLISGTGDEQYF.